This entry lists 14 T cell receptor beta chains sequenced from one sample in a study of blood T cell repertoires in COVID-19. Profiling relied on immunoSEQ multiplex PCR, and the TCRdb table lists in-frame clones only, not all of them. The repertoire holds fewer than 70,000 clones, about 88% seen once, with about 7.4% in the top ten. The source material was peripheral blood. Receptors were obtained from a man aged 50-59 years with active COVID-19.

This clone was counted between two and nine times. The chain joins TRBV18 to TRBJ1-1; 8 bases line up with TRBD1. After removal of 6 bases from V and 1 base from J, the junction contained 1 base not matched to a gene. The CDR3 runs to 13 residues. In germline, CDR1 is KGHSH, CDR2 LQKENI. The chain's CDR3 is CASSGQANTEAFF. CDR3 DNA sequence: TGTGCCAGCTCGGGACAGGCGAACACTGAAGCTTTCTTT.

This chain uses TRBV25-1 with TRBJ1-5; 8 bases are shared with TRBD1. The CDR3 is made up of 17 amino acids. V was pared by 9 bases and J by 0 bases, with 13 bases of the junction left unmatched. The germline V gene has CDR1 MGHDK and CDR2 SYGVNS. CDR3: CASWETGEPYSNQPQHF. The CDR3 DNA sequence: TGTGCCAGTTGGGAGACAGGGGAACCATATAGCAATCAGCCCCAGCATTTT.

Regarding this clone: One junction end does not reproduce the germline sequence, and a read error may be involved. V usage is TRBV9 and J usage is TRBJ2-3; the match to TRBD1 covers 7 bases. Germline loops: CDR1 SGDLS, CDR2 YYNGEE. The CDR3 length is 14 residues. The CDR3: CASSPSRPGQSLSF. The DNA for the CDR3 is TGTGCCAGCAGCCCCAGCCGACCGGGACAGAGCCTCTCCTTT.

The chain is built from TRBV5-6 and TRBJ1-5; no definite D call. Germline V gives CDR1 SGHDT, CDR2 YYEEEE. CDR3 size: 15 residues. The V end lost 2 bases, the J end lost 7 bases, and 16 bases lay between the germline ends. The CDR3 protein is CASSLSTLPVQPQHF. CDR3 sequence (DNA): TGTGCCAGCAGCTTATCCACTCTCCCGGTGCAGCCCCAGCATTTT.

This clone was seen a handful of times. This rearrangement joins TRBV2 to TRBJ2-4, with 7 bases fitting TRBD2. The CDR3 loop spans 13 amino acids. V was pared by 6 bases and J by 6 bases, with 5 bases of the junction left unmatched. Germline V CDR1 and CDR2: SNHLY, FYNNEI. The CDR3, as DNA: TGTGCCAGCAGCTGGGGAGGGTCAAACATTCAGTACTTC. As protein: CASSWGGSNIQYF. The complete variable domain, with remaining parts taken from reference TRBV2 and TRBJ2-4, reads EPEVTQTPSHQVTQMGQEVILRCVPISNHLYFYWYRQILGQKVEFLVSFYNNEISEKSEIFDDQFSVERPDGSNFTLKIRSTKLEDSAMYFCASSWGGSNIQYFGAGTRLSVL.

V gene TRBV7-6 combines with J gene TRBJ2-5; 8 bases map to TRBD2. Germline trimming cut 0 bases from V and 4 bases from J; bases unmatched to any gene: 4. CDR1 and CDR2 (germline): SGHVS, FNYEAQ. The CDR3 consists of 15 residues. As DNA, the CDR3 is TGTGCCAGCAGCTTAGCCAGCGGGGGCCCAGAGACCCAGTACTTC. Translation gives CASSLASGGPETQYF.

J is TRBJ2-7 and V is TRBV3-1 (or the pseudogene TRBV3-2), with TRBD2 identical over 13 bases. The CDR3 is 15 residues long. V was clipped by 4 bases and J by 4 bases; unmatched bases: 4. Per the germline V gene, CDR1 is LGHDT and CDR2 is YNNKEL (reference sequence). CDR3 sequence: CASSRPGLAGYEQYF. In nucleotides, the CDR3 is TGTGCCAGCAGCCGCCCGGGACTAGCGGGGTACGAGCAGTACTTC.

This chain links TRBV4-1 with TRBJ1-3; TRBD1 agrees at 7 bases. This CDR3 contains 16 residues. Unmatched junction bases numbered 6, after V lost 4 bases and J lost 0 bases. Per the germline V gene, CDR1 is MGHRA and CDR2 is YSYEKL. As DNA, the CDR3 is TGCGCCAGCAGCCCCCGGGACAGTCGCTCTGGAAACACCATATATTTT. This translates into CASSPRDSRSGNTIYF.

The chain joins TRBV13 to TRBJ2-3; TRBD2 agrees at 13 bases. The CDR3 is made up of 17 amino acids. Germline values: CDR1 PRHDT, CDR2 FYEKMQ (reference sequence). Trimming cost V 1 base and J 2 bases; bases outside gene matches: 3. CDR3 protein: CASSLAGLAGITDTQYF. CDR3 DNA: TGTGCCAGCAGCTTAGCGGGACTAGCGGGGATCACAGATACGCAGTATTTT.

J is TRBJ1-4 and V is TRBV19; D is undetermined. This CDR3 has 15 residues. V lost 6 bases and J lost 0, with 11 bases in between. Germline CDR1 LNHDA, CDR2 SQIVND (reference sequence). The CDR3 DNA reads TGTGCCAGTAGGGCGGAGCCTGCAACTAATGAAAAACTGTTTTTT. It translates to CASRAEPATNEKLFF.

The chain is built from TRBV18 and TRBJ1-3, with TRBD1 matching 7 bases. CDR3 length equals 17 residues. The V segment lost 1 base and the J segment 4 bases; nucleotides outside the gene matches: 10. Germline V gives CDR1 KGHSH, CDR2 LQKENI. CDR3 loop: CASSPLGDRAGGNTIYF. The CDR3 DNA reads as TGTGCCAGCTCACCACTAGGAGACAGGGCCGGAGGAAACACCATATATTTT.

The V gene is TRBV7-6, the J gene TRBJ2-1; 9 bases fit TRBD1. J was trimmed by 7 bases and V by 5 bases; bases with no gene match: 15. The CDR3 consists of 17 residues. The germline CDR1 and CDR2 sequences are SGHVS and FNYEAQ. CDR3 sequence: CASSPIGVGTGFNEQFF. For the CDR3, the DNA is TGTGCCAGCAGCCCAATAGGTGTCGGGACAGGGTTTAATGAGCAGTTCTTC.

The J gene is TRBJ2-7, the V gene TRBV6-6; weak D call: TRBD2 (6 bases). CDR1 is MNHNY, CDR2 SVGAGI, per germline (reference sequence). The CDR3 is made up of 16 amino acids. Trimming took 0 bases from V and 1 from J, leaving 13 bases between them. The CDR3 protein is CASSYSGGTRSYEQYF. In nucleotides, the CDR3 is TGTGCCAGCAGTTACTCGGGGGGAACCCGTTCCTACGAGCAGTACTTC.

The CDR3 region is CASSLGRGPTDTQHF. CDR3 nucleotide sequence: TGTGCCAGCAGCTTAGGCAGGGGCCCCACAGATACGCAGCATTTT. The gene calls are TRBV7-3 and TRBJ2-3; tentative D call: TRBD1 (6 bases). With the DNA end fitting TRBJ1-5 better, the J assignment may be wrong. CDR1 and CDR2 (germline): SGHTA, FQGTGA. The CDR3 runs to 15 residues.